This T cell receptor (beta chain) was observed in a study of human T cells and chemical hapten exposure. About the study: The scalp of each patient received a weekly diphenylcyclopropenone dose for the full roughly 25-week study. Epicutaneous patch tests delivered 0.01% DPC to the upper back, with evaluation at 6 days.

Time point defined: patch test 2, 6 weeks after DPC sensitization. Treatment denoted: therapeutic diphenylcyclopropenone sensitization with weekly scalp DPC. Alopecia patients between 18 and 70 years old and suitable for DPC were used as donors. The CDR3 length is 11 residues. Trimming cost V 6 bases and J 8 bases, with 8 bases left between them. Germline loops: CDR1 MNHEY, CDR2 SVGAGI. The study used a library that attached unique molecular identifiers to individual cDNA molecules. TCRdb fed the RACE reads into MiXCR, producing one record per CDR3 protein. The data contain a few hundred thousand distinct CDR3 sequences, about 6% of them singletons.

This TCR was recovered from a woman aged 18-30 years with alopecia areata. Some clones in this sample may be carry-over from other donors' samples. The chain recombines TRBV6-5 with TRBJ2-1; tentatively, D is TRBD2 (5 bases). This material consisted of whole blood, taken in connection with sensitization to the hapten diphenylcyclopropenone (DPC). CDR3: CASRRVDEQFF. The CDR3 DNA reads as TGTGCCAGCAGGAGGGTGGATGAGCAGTTCTTC.